This T cell receptor beta chain appears in the sequencing data of a study of cytomegalovirus exposure and HLA in healthy donors. Study-wide results and limits: According to the study, 180 or so TCR beta chains were cytomegalovirus-associated. The records held CMV serostatus as the only immune exposure information.

Losses at the gene ends were 6 bases for V and 7 bases for J; bases not matched to a gene: 10. This CDR3 spans 14 amino acids. Looked up from germline, CDR1 is SNHLY and CDR2 is FYNNEI. In its sample, this clone was seen a few times. Antigen unknown. Both 60 Vbeta primers and 13 Jbeta primers went into the PCR. Clones were sequenced by immunoSEQ multiplex PCR, and TCRdb holds only the in-frame ones, with some missing. Counted here are some 250,000 clones, 70% to 90% occurring once; the ten biggest clones make up less than 8.5%. Sequencing was performed on PBMCs. V is TRBV2 and J is TRBJ2-7; 9 bases line up with TRBD1. The clonotype originates from an older woman in good health and CMV-seropositive. The CDR3 loop is CASREQGAMGEQYF. The CDR3 region has the DNA TGTGCCAGCAGGGAACAGGGGGCAATGGGGGAGCAGTACTTC.